This entry lists 21 T cell receptor beta chains sequenced from one sample in a study of early T cells in non-severe SARS-CoV-2 infection (dated by TCRdb to the early 2020s). Library construction relied on 5' RACE. Sequenced using a NextSeq 500. TCRdb applied fastp at Q25 and MiXCR to the public reads, then kept only in-frame beta chains. Rows with a matching CDR3 protein are joined into one entry that keeps the most common DNA and genes. The sample records tens of thousands of distinct CDR3 sequences, 11% to 15% of which are singletons. The top ten constitute about 6.1% of the sample. Sample: whole blood. The receptors stem from an adult who was a healthcare worker with PCR-confirmed SARS-CoV-2 infection or an uninfected control (not recorded which).

This chain joins TRBV5-5 and TRBJ1-6, with no clear D. The CDR3 totals 15 residues. Deletions cut 3 bases from V and 10 bases from J, with 17 bases between. The germline CDR1 and CDR2 sequences are SGHKS and YYEKEE (reference sequence). CDR3 nucleotides: TGTGCCAGCAGCTCGGACCTCGGGCCCGGCTCACCCCTCCACTTT. Translation gives CASSSDLGPGSPLHF.

This clonotype was observed a few times. The chain employs TRBV27 and TRBJ1-5; tentatively, D is TRBD1 (6 bases). CDR3 length equals 15 residues. V lost 8 bases, J lost 0 bases, and 14 bases lay in between. Germline values: CDR1 MNHEY, CDR2 SMNVEV (reference sequence). CDR3 sequence (DNA): TGTGCCAGCCGCGACTGGACAGATAGCAATCAGCCCCAGCATTTT. It specifies CASRDWTDSNQPQHF.

This sequence joins TRBV7-2 and TRBJ1-1, with TRBD1 matching 8 bases. The CDR3 is 13 amino acids. The J segment lost 11 bases and the V segment lost 1 base, leaving 6 bases of the junction unmatched. Germline assignment: CDR1 SGHTA and CDR2 FQGNSA. The CDR3 protein is CASSLDPGGQAFF. The DNA of the CDR3 is TGTGCCAGCAGCTTAGATCCAGGGGGCCAGGCTTTCTTT.

This chain joins TRBV7-2 and TRBJ2-2, with no clear D. Germline V gene lookup returns CDR1 SGHTA and CDR2 FQGNSA. The CDR3 sequence is 15 residues long. Trimming cost V 0 bases and J 3 bases, with 8 bases left between them. The CDR3 DNA follows: TGTGCCAGCAGCTTAGCGAATTGGGACACCGGGGAGCTGTTTTTT. Translation: CASSLANWDTGELFF.

V is TRBV4-3 and J is TRBJ1-2, with D unclear. With 2 bases removed from V and 0 bases from J, the gap between germline ends came to 19 bases. The germline gives CDR1 LGHNA, CDR2 YSLEER. This CDR3 comprises 18 residues. Here the CDR3 DNA reads TGCGCCAGCAGCCAATTACTCGAAGGGAGCAGAGCTAACTATGGCTACACCTTC. It specifies CASSQLLEGSRANYGYTF.

The sample holds many counts of this clonotype. The V and J genes are TRBV29-1 and TRBJ2-1; 7 nucleotides line up with TRBD1. The CDR3 has 14 amino acids. V was pared by 1 base and J by 8 bases, with 8 bases of the junction left unmatched. Looked up from germline, CDR1 is SQVTM and CDR2 is ANQGSEA. The chain's CDR3 is CSVEGQGGTDEQFF. In DNA form, the CDR3 reads TGCAGCGTTGAAGGGCAGGGTGGGACAGATGAGCAGTTCTTC.

The chain links TRBV9 to TRBJ2-1, with D possibly TRBD1 on 6 matching bases. The CDR3 has 13 amino acids. In germline, CDR1 is SGDLS, CDR2 YYNGEE. V lost 0 bases to trimming and J lost 9 bases, with 10 bases between them. CDR3 nucleotides: TGTGCCAGCAGCGTAGGCAGGGGCGTTGAGCAGTTCTTC. It yields the protein CASSVGRGVEQFF.

This clonotype was recorded at least ten times. The genes are TRBV7-6 and TRBJ2-1, with 9 positions matching TRBD1. The V gene's germline CDR1 is SGHVS and CDR2 FNYEAQ. The CDR3 is 16 residues long. After removal of 5 bases from V and 7 bases from J, the junction contained 12 bases not matched to a gene. CDR3 coding DNA: TGTGCCAGCAGCCCCGGGCCCGGGACAGGGCCAAATGAGCAGTTCTTC. Protein: CASSPGPGTGPNEQFF.

This clonotype was seen at least ten times. The germline gene is not matched at one end of the junction; a read error may be the cause. The chain is built from TRBV29-1 and TRBJ2-7; D gene unclear. The CDR3 length is 10 residues. Germline loops: CDR1 SQVTM, CDR2 ANQGSEA. The CDR3: CSVGSFEQYF. In DNA, the CDR3 is TGCAGCGTTGGTTCCTTCGAGCAGTACTTC.

This clonotype was counted many times. V usage is TRBV28 and J usage is TRBJ2-7; D call uncertain. Germline V gives CDR1 MDHEN, CDR2 SYDVKM. The CDR3 is made up of 12 amino acids. V shed 4 bases and J shed 1 base, with 5 bases lying between them. The CDR3 loop reads CASSSTSYEQYF. The DNA of the CDR3 is TGTGCCAGCAGTTCCACGTCCTACGAGCAGTACTTC.

The rearrangement links TRBV7-9 to TRBJ1-2, with no clear D. Germline values: CDR1 SEHNR, CDR2 FQNEAQ (reference sequence). Trimming left V 1 base short and J 8 bases short, with 17 bases between. The CDR3 spans 15 residues. The CDR3 loop reads CASSLDSPGRNGYTF. The CDR3, as DNA: TGTGCCAGCAGCTTAGATAGCCCTGGGAGAAACGGCTACACCTTC.

This clonotype was observed a few times. The chain has TRBV11-1 and TRBJ2-5; D tentatively reads TRBD1 or TRBD2 (6 bases each). The germline V gene has CDR1 SGHAT and CDR2 FQDESV (reference sequence). With 8 bases removed from V and 4 bases from J, the gap between germline ends came to 14 bases. CDR3 length: 13 residues. This chain's CDR3 is CASAARGLETQYF. The CDR3 DNA reads TGTGCCAGCGCGGCTCGGGGGCTAGAGACCCAGTACTTC.

The chain combines TRBV6-6 with TRBJ2-3; the match to TRBD1 covers 9 bases. J lost 6 bases, V lost 6 bases, and 7 bases had no gene match. CDR1 and CDR2 (germline): MNHNY, SVGAGI (reference sequence). The CDR3 totals 14 residues. CDR3 sequence (DNA): TGTGCCAGCAGAGGACAGGGGAGGGTGGATACGCAGTATTTT. Translating gives CASRGQGRVDTQYF.

This clonotype was recorded a few times. This chain links TRBV27 with TRBJ1-4; D gene unclear. Germline V gene data show CDR1 as MNHEY and CDR2 as SMNVEV (reference sequence). Trimming cost V 1 base and J 0 bases, with 9 bases left between them. This CDR3 comprises 16 residues. The CDR3 is CASSLWGSATNEKLFF. In DNA form, the CDR3 reads TGTGCCAGCAGTTTATGGGGAAGTGCAACTAATGAAAAACTGTTTTTT.

The chain employs TRBV15 and TRBJ1-4; a weak D match, TRBD1 (5 bases). Germline-derived CDR1 and CDR2 are LNHNV and YYDKDF (reference sequence). Trimming took off 1 base at V and 0 bases at J, with 15 bases between the two ends. This CDR3 has 18 amino acids. The CDR3 here is CATSRGTGLSATNEKLFF. As DNA, the CDR3 is TGTGCCACCAGCAGAGGTACAGGCCTCTCCGCAACTAATGAAAAACTGTTTTTT.

This clonotype was seen a handful of times. The CDR3 region is CSAGFRGEETQYF. The CDR3 DNA sequence: TGCAGTGCTGGTTTCAGGGGGGAAGAGACCCAGTACTTC. V usage is TRBV20-1 and J usage is TRBJ2-5; maybe TRBD1 (7 bases). V dropped 5 bases and J dropped 3 bases, with 13 bases sitting between them. The germline gives CDR1 DFQATT, CDR2 SNEGSKA (reference sequence). There are 13 residues in the CDR3.

The rearrangement joins TRBV5-5 to TRBJ1-5, with TRBD1 as a possible D gene (5 bases). Germline V gene sequence: CDR1 SGHKS, CDR2 YYEKEE (reference sequence). V gave up 0 bases and J gave up 7 bases, with 11 bases separating them. The CDR3 extends over 14 amino acids. CDR3 DNA sequence: TGTGCCAGCAGCTTGGAGTCAGGGCACCAGCCCCAGCATTTT. It codes for CASSLESGHQPQHF. The variable domain in full, completed from reference TRBV5-5 and TRBJ1-5, reads DAGVTQSPTHLIKTRGQQVTLRCSPISGHKSVSWYQQVLGQGPQFIFQYYEKEERGRGNFPDRFSARQFPNYSSELNVNALLLGDSALYLCASSLESGHQPQHFGDGTRLSIL.

The chain recombines TRBV7-2 with TRBJ2-7, with no clear D. Per germline, CDR1 SGHTA and CDR2 FQGNSA. This CDR3 is 11 amino acids long. V gave up 0 bases and J gave up 7 bases, with 4 bases separating them. The CDR3 is CASSLAWEQYF. The CDR3 DNA is TGTGCCAGCAGCTTAGCGTGGGAGCAGTACTTC.

This clonotype was detected only a few times. An end of the junction differs from the germline gene, which may be a read error. The chain links TRBV12-3 or TRBV12-4 to TRBJ1-4; a weak D match, TRBD1 (5 bases). The length of the CDR3 is 14 residues. The CDR3 region is CASGLGPMNEKLFF. For the CDR3, the DNA is TGTGCCAGCGGTTTGGGACCGATGAATGAAAAACTGTTTTTT.

There are a few counts of this clonotype. The genes are TRBV10-3 and TRBJ2-3; 8 bases align to TRBD2. Germline V gene data show CDR1 as ENHRY and CDR2 as SYGVKD. The CDR3 has 19 residues. The V and J ends lost 4 bases and 1 base, in that order; junction bases with no gene match: 16. CDR3 DNA: TGTGCCATCAGTGCAAGAACGGGACTAGATCTGTTTGGCACAGATACGCAGTATTTT. Its translation is CAISARTGLDLFGTDTQYF.

This chain joins TRBV20-1 and TRBJ2-7, with TRBD1 as a possible D gene (6 bases). CDR3 length equals 14 residues. In germline, CDR1 is DFQATT, CDR2 SNEGSKA (reference sequence). V lost 2 bases to trimming and J lost 1 base, with 12 bases between them. This CDR3 reads CSARSGAGSYEQYF. The CDR3 nucleotides are TGCAGTGCTAGATCAGGGGCAGGGTCCTACGAGCAGTACTTC.